The 10 T cell receptor beta chains in this list originate from one sample, sequenced in a study of T-cell reconstitution after alpha-beta-depleted transplantation in children. Unique molecular identifiers were built into the TCRbeta library. TCRdb re-called the PCR reads through MiXCR, storing one row per CDR3 protein. This sample yields some 490,000 distinct CDR3 sequences, of which under 15% are seen a single time; around 5.8% belongs to the top ten. This specimen was PBMCs from the stem cell graft donor, taken from the stem cell graft. The receptors were sampled from a human donor who donated a stem cell graft to a child with combined immunodeficiency.

This clonotype was seen many times. CDR3 DNA: TGCGCCAGCAGCCAAGGGGGGACGGGAACCTACGAGCAGTACTTC. Protein product: CASSQGGTGTYEQYF. The chain joins TRBV4-3 to TRBJ2-7; tentatively, D is TRBD1 or TRBD2 (5 bases each). Trimming cost V 1 base and J 2 bases, with 12 bases left between them. The CDR3 loop spans 15 amino acids. The V gene's germline CDR1 is LGHNA and CDR2 YSLEER.

This clonotype has a handful of counts. The rearrangement uses TRBV5-1 and TRBJ1-5; TRBD1 matches 9 bases. This CDR3 has 15 residues. Germline V gives CDR1 SGHRS, CDR2 YFSETQ. Germline trimming cut 3 bases from V and 4 bases from J; bases unmatched to any gene: 5. CDR3 DNA sequence: TGCGCCAGCAGCTCCGGACAGGGGCCGAATCAGCCCCAGCATTTT. This sequence encodes CASSSGQGPNQPQHF. Variable domain in full (rest from reference TRBV5-1 and TRBJ1-5): KAGVTQTPRYLIKTRGQQVTLSCSPISGHRSVSWYQQTPGQGLQFLFEYFSETQRNKGNFPGRFSGRQFSNSRSEMNVSTLELGDSALYLCASSSGQGPNQPQHFGDGTRLSIL.

The table lists this clonotype with many counts. The V and J genes are TRBV7-8 and TRBJ2-1; D possibly matches TRBD1 or TRBD2 (5 bases each). The CDR3 runs 12 residues. V was trimmed by 5 bases and J by 12 bases, leaving 14 bases between them. Germline CDR1 and CDR2: SGHVS and FQNEAQ. CDR3 nucleotide sequence: TGTGCCAGCAGCCCCGCATCCGGGACGCAGTTCTTC. As protein: CASSPASGTQFF.

In this sample, this clonotype turned up a few times. This chain links TRBV2 with TRBJ2-7; possible D gene TRBD1, 6 bases. In germline, CDR1 is SNHLY, CDR2 FYNNEI. V dropped 6 bases and J dropped 10 bases, with 25 bases sitting between them. This CDR3 contains 15 residues. CDR3 DNA: TGTGCCAGCAGCAGCCCCATGGGGCAGGGGACGCTTCAGTACTTC. This encodes CASSSPMGQGTLQYF. Full variable domain (missing parts from reference TRBV2 and TRBJ2-7): EPEVTQTPSHQVTQMGQEVILRCVPISNHLYFYWYRQILGQKVEFLVSFYNNEISEKSEIFDDQFSVERPDGSNFTLKIRSTKLEDSAMYFCASSSPMGQGTLQYFGPGTRLTVT.

This clonotype has a handful of counts. The V gene is TRBV10-3, the J gene TRBJ2-2; TRBD2 is a possible D gene (5 bases). This CDR3 region has 15 residues. Deletions cut 5 bases from V and 0 bases from J, with 10 bases between. Per germline, CDR1 ENHRY and CDR2 SYGVKD. The CDR3 loop is CAISPSRSNTGELFF. CDR3 DNA: TGTGCCATCAGTCCTAGCCGGTCGAACACCGGGGAGCTGTTTTTT.

The DNA for the CDR3 is TGTGCCAACTTACTAGCGGGGGGGGAGCTGTTTTTT. Its translation: CANLLAGGELFF. The chain combines TRBV2 with TRBJ2-2; 10 bases are a match to TRBD2. The CDR3 runs 12 residues. Unmatched junction bases numbered 4, after V lost 10 bases and J lost 8 bases. Germline CDR1 and CDR2: SNHLY and FYNNEI.

This clonotype was recorded a few times. A read error is possible here, since a much larger clone lies one base away. This chain connects TRBV7-9 to TRBJ2-7, with D unresolved. V dropped 1 base and J dropped 3 bases, with 10 bases sitting between them. Germline-derived CDR1 and CDR2 are SEHNR and FQNEAQ (reference sequence). The CDR3 sequence is 14 residues long. Written as DNA, the CDR3 is TGTGCCAGCAGCTTAGGTGGGGAAATCTACGAGCAGTACTTC. It encodes CASSLGGEIYEQYF.

The chain joins TRBV29-1 to TRBJ2-3; 7 nucleotides align to TRBD1. The V segment lost 6 bases and the J segment 2 bases; nucleotides outside the gene matches: 11. The CDR3 extends over 15 amino acids. The germline CDR1 and CDR2 sequences are SQVTM and ANQGSEA. The CDR3 protein is CSVAHTTGPTDTQYF. DNA of the CDR3: TGCAGCGTCGCCCACACGACAGGGCCCACAGATACGCAGTATTTT.

This clonotype was picked up many times. V and J are TRBV27 and TRBJ1-2, with D possibly being TRBD1 (6 bases). Germline values: CDR1 MNHEY, CDR2 SMNVEV (reference sequence). The CDR3 has 13 amino acids. V lost 6 bases and J lost 2, with 10 bases in between. In nucleotides, the CDR3 is TGTGCCAGCAGGGACAGTTCGAACTATGGCTACACCTTC. Residues: CASRDSSNYGYTF.

The chain has TRBV6-5 and TRBJ1-1; tentatively, D is TRBD1 (5 bases). With 2 bases removed from V and 0 bases from J, the gap between germline ends came to 13 bases. The CDR3 loop spans 16 amino acids. The germline V gene encodes CDR1 MNHEY and CDR2 SVGAGI. The CDR3: CASSYTRVLMNTEAFF. The CDR3, as DNA: TGTGCCAGCAGTTACACCAGGGTTCTAATGAACACTGAAGCTTTCTTT.